This T cell receptor beta chain came from a study of cytomegalovirus exposure and HLA in healthy donors. The donors were part of the validation cohort, which consisted of roughly 120 subjects and was separate from the first cohort of several hundred subjects. Profiled with immunoSEQ multiplex PCR; TCRdb holds only in-frame clones, not every one. The sample contains 180,000 or so clones, approximately 87% of which appear only once. Study conclusions and caveats: In a later analysis, first-cohort TCR clusters were found to tend to co-occur in the 130 or so validation repertoires. Specific recognition of CMV antigens was confirmed in vitro for a few chains (all CMV-associated).

Germline V gene data show CDR1 as MNHEY and CDR2 as SMNVEV (reference sequence). The V end was cut by 6 bases, the J end by 0 bases, with 13 bases between. The CDR3 extends over 15 amino acids. With regard to this clone: Its target is unknown.

What was sequenced was PBMCs. The chain joins TRBV27 to TRBJ2-3; D is perhaps TRBD1 (6 bases). The receptor's source is a woman aged 25 to 39 in good health and CMV-seronegative. The CDR3 coding sequence is TGTGCCAGCAGCCCCGGACAGTCTAGCACAGATACGCAGTATTTT. It codes for CASSPGQSSTDTQYF.